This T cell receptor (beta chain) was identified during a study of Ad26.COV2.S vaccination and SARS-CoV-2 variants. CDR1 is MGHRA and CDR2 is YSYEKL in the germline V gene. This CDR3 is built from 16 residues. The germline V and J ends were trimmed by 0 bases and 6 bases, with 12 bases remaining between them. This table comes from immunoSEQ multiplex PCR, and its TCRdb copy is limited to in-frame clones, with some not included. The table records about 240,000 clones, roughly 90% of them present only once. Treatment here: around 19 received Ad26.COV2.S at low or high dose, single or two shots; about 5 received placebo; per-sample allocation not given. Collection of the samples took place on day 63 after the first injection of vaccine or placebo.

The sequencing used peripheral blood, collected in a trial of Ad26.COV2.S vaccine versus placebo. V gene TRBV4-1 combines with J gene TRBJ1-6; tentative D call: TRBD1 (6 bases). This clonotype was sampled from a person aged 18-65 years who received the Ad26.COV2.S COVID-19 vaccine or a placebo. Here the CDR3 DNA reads TGCGCCAGCAGCCAAGATCCGGGGGCTGGTAATTCACCCCTCCACTTT. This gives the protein CASSQDPGAGNSPLHF.